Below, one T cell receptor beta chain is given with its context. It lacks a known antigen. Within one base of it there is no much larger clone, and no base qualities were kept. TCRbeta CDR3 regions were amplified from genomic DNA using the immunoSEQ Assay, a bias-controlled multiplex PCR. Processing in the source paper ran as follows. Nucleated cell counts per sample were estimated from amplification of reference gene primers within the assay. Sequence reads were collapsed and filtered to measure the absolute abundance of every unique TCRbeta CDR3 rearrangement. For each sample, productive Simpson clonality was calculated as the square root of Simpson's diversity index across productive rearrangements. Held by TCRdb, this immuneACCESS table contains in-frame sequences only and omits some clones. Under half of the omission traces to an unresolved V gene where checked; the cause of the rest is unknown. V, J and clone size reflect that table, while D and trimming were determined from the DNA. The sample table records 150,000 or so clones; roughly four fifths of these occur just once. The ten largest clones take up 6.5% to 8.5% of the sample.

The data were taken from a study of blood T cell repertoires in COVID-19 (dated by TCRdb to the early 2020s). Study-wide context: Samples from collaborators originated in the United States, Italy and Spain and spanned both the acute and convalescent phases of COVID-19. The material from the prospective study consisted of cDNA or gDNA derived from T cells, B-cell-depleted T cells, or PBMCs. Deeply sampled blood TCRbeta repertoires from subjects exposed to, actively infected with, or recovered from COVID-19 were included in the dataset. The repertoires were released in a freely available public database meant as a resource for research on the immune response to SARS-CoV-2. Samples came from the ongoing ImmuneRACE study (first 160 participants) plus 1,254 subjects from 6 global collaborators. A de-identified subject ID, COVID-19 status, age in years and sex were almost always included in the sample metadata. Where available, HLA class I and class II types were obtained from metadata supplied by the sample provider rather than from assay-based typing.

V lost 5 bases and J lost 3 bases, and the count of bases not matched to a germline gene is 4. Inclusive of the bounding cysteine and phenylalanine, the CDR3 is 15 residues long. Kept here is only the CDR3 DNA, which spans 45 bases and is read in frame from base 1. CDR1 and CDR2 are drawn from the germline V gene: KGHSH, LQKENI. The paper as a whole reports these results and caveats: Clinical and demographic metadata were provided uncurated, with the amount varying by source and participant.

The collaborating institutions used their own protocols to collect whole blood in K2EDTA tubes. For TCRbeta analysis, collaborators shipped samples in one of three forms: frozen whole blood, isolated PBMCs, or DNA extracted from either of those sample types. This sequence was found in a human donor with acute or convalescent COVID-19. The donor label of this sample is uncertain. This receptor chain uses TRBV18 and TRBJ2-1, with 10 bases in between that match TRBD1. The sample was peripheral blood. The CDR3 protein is CASSLGQGRYNEQFF. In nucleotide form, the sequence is TGTGCCAGCTCATTGGGACAGGGGCGCTACAATGAGCAGTTCTTC.